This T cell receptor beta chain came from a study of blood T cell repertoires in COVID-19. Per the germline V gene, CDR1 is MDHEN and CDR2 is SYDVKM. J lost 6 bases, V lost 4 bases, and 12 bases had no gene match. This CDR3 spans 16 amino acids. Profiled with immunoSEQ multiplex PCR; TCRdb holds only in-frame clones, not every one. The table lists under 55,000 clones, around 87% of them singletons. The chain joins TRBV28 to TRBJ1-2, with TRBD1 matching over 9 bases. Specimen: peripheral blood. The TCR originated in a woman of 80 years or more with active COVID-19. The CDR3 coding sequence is TGTGCCAGCAGTTCGAACGTCAACAGGGGGCCAAATGGCTACACCTTC. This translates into CASSSNVNRGPNGYTF.